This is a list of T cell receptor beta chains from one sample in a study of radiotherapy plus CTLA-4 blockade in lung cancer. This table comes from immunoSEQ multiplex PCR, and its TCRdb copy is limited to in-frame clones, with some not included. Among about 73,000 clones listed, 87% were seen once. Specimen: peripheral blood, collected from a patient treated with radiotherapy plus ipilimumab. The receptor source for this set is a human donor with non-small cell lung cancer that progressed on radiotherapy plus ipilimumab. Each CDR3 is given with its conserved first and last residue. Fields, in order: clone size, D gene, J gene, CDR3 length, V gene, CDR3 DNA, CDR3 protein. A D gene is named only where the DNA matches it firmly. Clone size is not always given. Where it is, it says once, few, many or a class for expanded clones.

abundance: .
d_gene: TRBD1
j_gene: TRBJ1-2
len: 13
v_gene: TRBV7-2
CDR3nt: TGTGCCAGCAGCCAGCGGACAGGGGAAGGCTACACCTTC
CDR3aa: CASSQRTGEGYTF

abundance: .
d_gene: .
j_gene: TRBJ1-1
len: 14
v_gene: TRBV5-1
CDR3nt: TGCGCCAGCAGCTTGGATCACACTGGGACTGAAGCTTTCTTT
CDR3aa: CASSLDHTGTEAFF

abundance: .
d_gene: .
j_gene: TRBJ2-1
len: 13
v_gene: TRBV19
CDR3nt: TGTGCCAGTAGTATCACTCTCCTCAATGAGCAGTTCTTC
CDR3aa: CASSITLLNEQFF

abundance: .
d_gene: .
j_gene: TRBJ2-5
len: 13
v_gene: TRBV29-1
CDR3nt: TGCAGCGTTGATAGGGACGGACAAGAGACCCAGTACTTC
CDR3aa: CSVDRDGQETQYF

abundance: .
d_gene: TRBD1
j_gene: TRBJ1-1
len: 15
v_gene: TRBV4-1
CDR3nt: TGCGCCAGCAGCCAATCTCCAGGGGGCGTCTCTGAAGCTTTCTTT
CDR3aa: CASSQSPGGVSEAFF

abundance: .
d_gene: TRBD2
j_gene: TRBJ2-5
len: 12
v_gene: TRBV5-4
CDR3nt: TGTGCCAGTGGGGGAGGGGAAGAGACCCAGTACTTC
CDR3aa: CASGGGEETQYF

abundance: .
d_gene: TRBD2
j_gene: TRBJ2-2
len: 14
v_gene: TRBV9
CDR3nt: TGTGCCAGCAGCGTGGGAGGGGACACCGGGGAGCTGTTTTTT
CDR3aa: CASSVGGDTGELFF

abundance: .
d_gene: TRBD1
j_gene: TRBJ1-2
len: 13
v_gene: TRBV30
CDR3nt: TGTGCCTGGAGCGGACAGGGGAGGTATGGCTACACCTTC
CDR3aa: CAWSGQGRYGYTF

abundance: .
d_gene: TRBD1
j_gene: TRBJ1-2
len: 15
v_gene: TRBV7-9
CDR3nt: TGTGCCAGCAGCCCTCAGGGACAGGGTAACTATGGCTACACCTTC
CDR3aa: CASSPQGQGNYGYTF

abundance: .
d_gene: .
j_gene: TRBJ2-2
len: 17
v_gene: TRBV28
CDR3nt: TGTGCCAGCAGTGTAAATCAGGGTGTCAGCAACACCGGGGAGCTGTTTTTT
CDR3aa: CASSVNQGVSNTGELFF

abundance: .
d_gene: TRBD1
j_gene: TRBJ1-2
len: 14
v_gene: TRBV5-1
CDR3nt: TGCGCCAGCAGACCTGGGACAGGGAACTATGGCTACACCTTC
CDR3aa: CASRPGTGNYGYTF

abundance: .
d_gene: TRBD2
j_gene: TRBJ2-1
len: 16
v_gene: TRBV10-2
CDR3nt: TGCGCCAGCAGTGACTGGGGTAGCGGGAGGGCCAATGAGCAGTTCTTC
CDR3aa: CASSDWGSGRANEQFF

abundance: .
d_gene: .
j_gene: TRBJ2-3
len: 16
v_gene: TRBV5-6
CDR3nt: TGTGCCAGCAGCCGAGAATTAAGGCTATTTCTCGATACGCAGTATTTT
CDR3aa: CASSRELRLFLDTQYF

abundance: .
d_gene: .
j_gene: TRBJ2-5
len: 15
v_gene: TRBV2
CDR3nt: TGTGCCAGCAGGAGAGGTATGACGTCCCGGGAGACCCAGTACTTC
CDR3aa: CASRRGMTSRETQYF

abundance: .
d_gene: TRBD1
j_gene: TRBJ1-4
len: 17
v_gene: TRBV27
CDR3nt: TGTGCCAGCACAAGGCGGACAGGACCTGCAACTAATGAAAAACTGTTTTTT
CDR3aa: CASTRRTGPATNEKLFF

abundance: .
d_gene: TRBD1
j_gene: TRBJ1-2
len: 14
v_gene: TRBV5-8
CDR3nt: TGTGCCAGCAGCCAATCGGGACAGAACTATGGCTACACCTTC
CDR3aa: CASSQSGQNYGYTF

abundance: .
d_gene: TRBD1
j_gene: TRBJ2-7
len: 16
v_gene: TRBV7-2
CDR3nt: TGTGCCAGCAGCTGGGGATGGACAGGGGCGGGCTACGAGCAGTACTTC
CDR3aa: CASSWGWTGAGYEQYF

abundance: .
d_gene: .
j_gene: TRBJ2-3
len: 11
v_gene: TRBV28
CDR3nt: TGTGCCAGCAGTTTATCCGATACGCAGTATTTT
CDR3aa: CASSLSDTQYF

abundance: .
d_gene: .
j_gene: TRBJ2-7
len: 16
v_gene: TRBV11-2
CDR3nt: TGTGCCAGCAGCTTAGTTGGACGGCAGAACTCCTACGAGCAGTACTTC
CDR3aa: CASSLVGRQNSYEQYF

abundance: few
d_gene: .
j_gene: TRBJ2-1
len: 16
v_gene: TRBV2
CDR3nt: TGTGCCAGCAGGGAAGCCGTTCTGACTAGTTTCGGTGAGCAGTTCTTC
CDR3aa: CASREAVLTSFGEQFF

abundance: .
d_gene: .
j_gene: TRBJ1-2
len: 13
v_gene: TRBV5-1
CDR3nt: TGCGCCAGCAGCTTGGGTGGGGCCTATGGCTACACCTTC
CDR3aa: CASSLGGAYGYTF

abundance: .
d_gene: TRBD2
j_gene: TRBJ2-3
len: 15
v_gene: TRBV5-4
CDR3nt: TGTGCCAGCAGCGAGGGACTAGCGGCAACAGATACGCAGTATTTT
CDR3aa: CASSEGLAATDTQYF

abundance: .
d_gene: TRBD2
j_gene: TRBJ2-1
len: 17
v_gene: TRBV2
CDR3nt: TGTGCCAGCAGAGGTAGCGGGAGGGCCGGGGGCTACAATGAGCAGTTCTTC
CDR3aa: CASRGSGRAGGYNEQFF

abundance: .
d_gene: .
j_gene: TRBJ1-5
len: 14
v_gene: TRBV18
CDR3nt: TGTGCCAGCTCCCTCCAGAATAGCAATCAGCCCCAGCATTTT
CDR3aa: CASSLQNSNQPQHF

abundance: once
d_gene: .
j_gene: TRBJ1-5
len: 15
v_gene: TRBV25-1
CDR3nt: TGTGCCAGCAGTGAATCTGGGGTACTCAATCAGCCCCAGCATTTT
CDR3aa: CASSESGVLNQPQHF

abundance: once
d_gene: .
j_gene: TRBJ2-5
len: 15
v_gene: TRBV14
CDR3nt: TGTGCCAGCAGCAAGACCACTGGGGTCGGTGAGACCCAGTACTTC
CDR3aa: CASSKTTGVGETQYF

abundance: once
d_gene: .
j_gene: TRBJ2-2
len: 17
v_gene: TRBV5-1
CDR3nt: TGCGCCAGCAGCTACCGGGACTCGCTCCCGGGCACCGGGGAGCTGTTTTTT
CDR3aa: CASSYRDSLPGTGELFF

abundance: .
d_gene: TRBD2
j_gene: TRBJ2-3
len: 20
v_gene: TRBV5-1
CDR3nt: TGCGCCAGCAGCTTGGCCTCAGTTCTGGTTATTGCGGGAGGGAAAGATACGCAGTATTTT
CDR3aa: CASSLASVLVIAGGKDTQYF

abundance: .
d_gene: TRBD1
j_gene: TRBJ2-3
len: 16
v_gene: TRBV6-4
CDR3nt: TGTGCCAGCAGTGACTCGACAGGGGGCGGCACAGATACGCAGTATTTT
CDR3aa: CASSDSTGGGTDTQYF

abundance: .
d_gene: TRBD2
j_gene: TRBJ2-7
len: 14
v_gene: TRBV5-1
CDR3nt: TGCGCCTCCAGACTGCTAGCGGGAACCGTCGAGCAGTACTTC
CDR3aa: CASRLLAGTVEQYF

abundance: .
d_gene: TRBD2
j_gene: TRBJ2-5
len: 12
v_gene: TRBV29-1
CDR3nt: TGCAGCGTTGGGCTAGCGGGAGAGACCCAGTACTTC
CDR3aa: CSVGLAGETQYF

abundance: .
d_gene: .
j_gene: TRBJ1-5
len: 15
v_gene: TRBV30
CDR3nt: TGTGCCTACTCGACAGATAATATCATCAATCAGTCCCAGCATTTT
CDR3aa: CAYSTDNIINQSQHF

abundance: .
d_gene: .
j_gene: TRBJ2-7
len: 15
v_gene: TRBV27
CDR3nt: TGTGCCAGCAGTTTATTGGACACCCTCCCTCGGGAGCAGTACTTC
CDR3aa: CASSLLDTLPREQYF

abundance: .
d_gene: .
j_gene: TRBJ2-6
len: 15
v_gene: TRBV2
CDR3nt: TGTGCCAGCAGTGTCGGGGGCTCTGGGGCCAACGTCCTGACTTTC
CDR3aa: CASSVGGSGANVLTF

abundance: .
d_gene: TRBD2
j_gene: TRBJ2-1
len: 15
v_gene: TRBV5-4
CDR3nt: TGTGCCAGCAGCTCCCATAGCGGGACCAACAATGAGCAGTTCTTC
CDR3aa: CASSSHSGTNNEQFF

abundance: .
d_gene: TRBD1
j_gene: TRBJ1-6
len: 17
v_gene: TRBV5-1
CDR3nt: TGCGCCAGCAGCTGGACCGGGGGACAGGGGGCGAACTCACCCCTCCACTTT
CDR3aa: CASSWTGGQGANSPLHF

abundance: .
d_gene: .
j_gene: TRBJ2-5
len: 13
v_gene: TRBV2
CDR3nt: TGTGCCAGCAATACTAACTACCAAGAGACCCAGTACTTC
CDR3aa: CASNTNYQETQYF

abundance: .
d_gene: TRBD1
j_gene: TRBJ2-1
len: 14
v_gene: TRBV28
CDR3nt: TGTGCCAGCAGTAACGCCGGGACAGACAATGAGCAGTTCTTC
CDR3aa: CASSNAGTDNEQFF

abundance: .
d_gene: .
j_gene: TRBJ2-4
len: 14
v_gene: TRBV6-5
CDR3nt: TGTGCCAGCAGTTCGAGGGGGGCCAAAAACATTCAGTACTTC
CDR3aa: CASSSRGAKNIQYF